The rows below give T cell receptor beta chains drawn from one sample of a study of cytotoxic CD8 clonotypes in ibrutinib-treated CLL. Using immunoSEQ multiplex PCR, the repertoire was profiled, and TCRdb retains in-frame clones only, with some absent. The sample has 30,000 to 40,000 clones; around 70% are singletons. The input for sequencing was PBMCs, taken before ibrutinib treatment. These receptors all come from a human donor with chronic lymphocytic leukemia. Each CDR3 is given with its conserved first and last residue. A D gene is named only where the DNA matches it firmly. Clone sizes are given selectively: once, few, many, or a class where the clone is expanded.

j_call clone_size cdr3_length v_call d_call cdr3_aa cdr3_nt
TRBJ1-1 - 13 TRBV27 TRBD1 CASSFTGATEAFF TGTGCCAGCAGCTTTACAGGGGCTACTGAAGCTTTCTTT
TRBJ1-5 - 13 TRBV30 - CAWSWGPNQPQHF TGTGCCTGGAGTTGGGGACCGAATCAGCCCCAGCATTTT
TRBJ2-7 - 13 TRBV27 - CASTGGASYEQYF TGTGCCAGCACTGGGGGCGCCTCCTACGAGCAGTACTTC
TRBJ1-2 - 14 TRBV6-1 - CASSEVKPGGGYTF TGTGCCAGCAGTGAAGTCAAGCCCGGGGGGGGCTACACCTTC
TRBJ1-1 - 13 TRBV30 - CAWSVSGAAEAFF TGTGCCTGGAGTGTATCGGGGGCGGCTGAAGCTTTCTTT
TRBJ2-3 - 19 TRBV30 TRBD2 CAWSVLGLAGGSSTDTQYF TGTGCCTGGAGTGTACTAGGGCTAGCGGGGGGCTCTAGCACAGATACGCAGTATTTT
TRBJ1-2 - 12 TRBV29-1 TRBD1 CSGGQINYGYTF TGCAGCGGGGGACAGATTAACTATGGCTACACCTTC
TRBJ2-7 - 15 TRBV2 - CASSEPQRVYYEQYF TGTGCCAGCAGTGAACCCCAGCGGGTATACTACGAGCAGTACTTC
TRBJ1-1 - 11 TRBV7-9 - CASSLTGGAFF TGTGCCAGCAGCCTGACCGGCGGAGCTTTCTTT
TRBJ2-2 - 15 TRBV6-5 - CASSWDPRIGGELFF TGTGCCAGCAGTTGGGACCCTCGCATTGGCGGGGAGCTGTTTTTT
TRBJ2-1 few 12 TRBV7-9 - CASSLAVGEQFF TGTGCCAGCAGCTTAGCAGTTGGTGAGCAGTTCTTC
TRBJ1-2 - 14 TRBV28 - CASSFGNLNYGYTF TGTGCCAGCAGTTTTGGGAATCTCAACTATGGCTACACCTTC
TRBJ2-7 - 15 TRBV7-8 - CASSPALIGVREQYF TGTGCCAGCAGCCCCGCGCTGATCGGGGTACGCGAGCAGTACTTC
TRBJ2-3 - 14 TRBV7-2 - CASSLGVAPDTQYF TGTGCCAGCAGCTTGGGAGTGGCGCCAGATACGCAGTATTTT
TRBJ2-7 - 14 TRBV5-6 - CASSLDWSSYEQYF TGTGCCAGCAGCTTGGACTGGAGCTCCTACGAGCAGTACTTC
TRBJ2-2 - 15 TRBV6-5 - CASSLLTQGTGELFF TGTGCCAGCAGCCTTCTTACACAGGGCACCGGGGAGCTGTTTTTT
TRBJ1-1 once 13 TRBV5-1 - CASSPNRNTEAFF TGCGCCAGCAGCCCCAACAGGAACACTGAAGCTTTCTTT
TRBJ2-7 - 20 TRBV28 - CASSSQLWASSISTKYEQYF TGTGCCAGCAGTTCCCAGCTTTGGGCTAGTAGTATATCAACTAAATACGAGCAGTACTTC
TRBJ2-1 - 15 TRBV7-2 - CASSSGPTPYNEQFF TGTGCCAGCAGTTCAGGGCCCACGCCCTACAATGAGCAGTTCTTC
TRBJ2-4 - 14 TRBV9 - CASSPRQGKNIQYF TGTGCCAGCAGCCCCAGGCAGGGGAAAAACATTCAGTACTTC
TRBJ2-1 - 13 TRBV2 - CASSVEFYNEQFF TGTGCCAGCAGTGTGGAGTTCTACAATGAGCAGTTCTTC
TRBJ2-1 - 13 TRBV7-2 - CASSLNDYNEQFF TGTGCCAGCAGCTTGAACGACTACAATGAGCAGTTCTTC
TRBJ1-2 - 13 TRBV2 - CASLGDQGGCYTF TGTGCCAGTTTGGGGGATCAGGGTGGCTGCTACACCTTC
TRBJ2-1 few 15 TRBV5-1 - CASSPNTVSYNEQFF TGCGCCAGCAGCCCCAACACAGTCTCCTACAATGAGCAGTTCTTC
TRBJ2-5 - 15 TRBV6-5 - CASSFRERYWETQYF TGTGCCAGCAGTTTCCGAGAGAGATATTGGGAGACCCAGTACTTC